The sequence of this T cell receptor (beta chain) was determined in a study of blood T cell repertoires in COVID-19. The germline gives CDR1 GTSNPN, CDR2 SVGIG (reference sequence). V gave up 0 bases and J gave up 2 bases; unmatched junction bases: 7. The CDR3 totals 15 residues. Assay: immunoSEQ multiplex PCR; the TCRdb copy retains only in-frame clones and omits some. The sample shows tens of thousands of clones, approximately 90% of them seen only once. The specimen was peripheral blood. The chain links TRBV30 to TRBJ2-7, with 7 bases matching TRBD2. The sequence was collected from a woman aged 55-69 years with COVID-19, enrolled during active disease. The CDR3 DNA reads TGTGCCTGGAGTGTATCGGCTAGCGGTCCCTACGAGCAGTACTTC. Its protein product is CAWSVSASGPYEQYF.